The present T cell receptor beta chain was sequenced within a study of T-cell reconstitution after alpha-beta-depleted transplantation in children. CDR1 and CDR2 (germline): MGHRA, YSYEKL. The CDR3 consists of 12 residues. Trimming removed 1 base from V and 12 bases from J, with 9 bases in between. Preparing the TCRbeta library involved the use of unique molecular identifiers. Each CDR3 protein gets one entry after TCRdb re-called the PCR reads with MiXCR. Of fewer than 350,000 distinct CDR3 sequences in the sample, roughly 9.1% were seen once. The chain is built from TRBV4-1 and TRBJ1-4, with a possible D match to TRBD1 (5 bases). The material was PBMCs, obtained before TCRalphabeta/CD19-depleted stem cell transplant. The origin of this receptor is a boy in the first two years of life with acute myeloid leukemia, due to receive a stem cell transplant. The CDR3 coding sequence is TGCGCCAGCAGCCAAGTCCGGGGGGAACTGTTTTTT. Amino acids: CASSQVRGELFF.